The 15 T cell receptor beta chains in this list originate from one sample, sequenced in a study of memory CD4+ T cells and cytomegalovirus serostatus. The protocol was immunoSEQ multiplex PCR, while the TCRdb copy is restricted to in-frame clones and leaves out a portion. The data contain under 85,000 clones, 60% to 80% of them singletons. The sort gate was single viable CD3+CD4+CD8-CD45RO+ cells for memory CD4+ T cells. The sequencing input was memory CD4+ T cells from blood. The source is an adult in good health and CMV-seropositive.

This rearrangement joins TRBV2 to TRBJ2-1; tentatively, D is TRBD2 (5 bases). Per germline, CDR1 SNHLY and CDR2 FYNNEI. CDR3 size: 14 residues. V was pared by 6 bases and J by 0 bases, with 9 bases between. Here the CDR3 reads CASSGGSSYNEQFF. The CDR3, as DNA: TGTGCCAGCAGCGGAGGCAGCTCCTACAATGAGCAGTTCTTC.

V usage is TRBV5-4 and J usage is TRBJ2-2; tentative D call: TRBD2 (7 bases). The CDR3 extends over 18 amino acids. Trimming stripped 4 bases from V and 2 bases from J, with 21 bases between. CDR1 is SGHNT and CDR2 is YYREEE in the germline V gene (reference sequence). This CDR3 is CASSPDPRAGANTGELFF. Here the CDR3 DNA reads TGTGCCAGCAGCCCTGACCCCCGCGCGGGGGCTAACACCGGGGAGCTGTTTTTT.

The genes are TRBV6-1 and TRBJ2-5; D may correspond to TRBD1 or TRBD2 (5 bases each). With 3 bases removed from V and 4 bases from J, the gap between germline ends came to 9 bases. The germline CDR1 and CDR2 sequences are MNHNS and SASEGT. The CDR3 sequence is 13 residues long. The DNA of the CDR3 is TGTGCCAGCAGTGATCCGGGGACAGAGACCCAGTACTTC. It yields the protein CASSDPGTETQYF.

This clone was seen more than once but under ten times. The V gene is TRBV7-8, the J gene TRBJ1-5, with no clear D. The ends were cut back, 3 bases at V and 3 bases at J, with 12 bases in the middle. This CDR3 region has 15 residues. CDR1 SGHVS and CDR2 FQNEAQ come from the germline V gene. CDR3 sequence (DNA): TGTGCCAGCAGCTTGCAGAGCGGTGACAATCAGCCCCAGCATTTT. Amino acid sequence: CASSLQSGDNQPQHF.

DNA for the CDR3: TGTGCCAGCAGTTACGAGGGAGGGTTCCAAGAGACCCAGTACTTC. It yields the protein CASSYEGGFQETQYF. The chain uses TRBV6-5 and TRBJ2-5; 7 nucleotides agree with TRBD2. Germline CDR1 and CDR2: MNHEY and SVGAGI. This CDR3 is built from 15 residues. The ends lost 2 bases at V and 1 base at J; junction bases unmatched: 4.

This chain uses TRBV6-1 with TRBJ2-7; a possible D gene is TRBD1 (6 bases). CDR3 length equals 12 residues. The V gene's germline CDR1 is MNHNS and CDR2 SASEGT. Trimming removed 6 bases from V and 9 bases from J, with 15 bases in between. The CDR3 sequence: CASRAEQGAQYF. As DNA, the CDR3 is TGTGCCAGCAGGGCAGAACAGGGCGCGCAGTACTTC.

In DNA, the CDR3 is TGCGCCAGCACCCCCTCCGGGACAGGGGGCCCGAACACTGAAGCTTTCTTT. The encoded protein is CASTPSGTGGPNTEAFF. V usage is TRBV5-1 and J usage is TRBJ1-1, with 12 bases fitting TRBD1. Trimming took 6 bases from V and 1 from J; bases not matched to a gene: 10. CDR1 is SGHRS, CDR2 YFSETQ, per germline. CDR3 size: 17 residues.

The chain is built from TRBV7-2 and TRBJ1-3, with D tentatively TRBD1 (5 bases). The CDR3 extends over 14 amino acids. With 4 bases removed from V and 4 bases from J, the gap between germline ends came to 11 bases. Germline V lookup: CDR1 SGHTA, CDR2 FQGNSA. The CDR3 region is CASSSIKGGNTIYF. CDR3 sequence (DNA): TGTGCCAGCAGCTCGATAAAGGGGGGAAACACCATATATTTT.

V usage is TRBV30 and J usage is TRBJ2-3; tentative D call: TRBD2 (6 bases). V was shortened by 0 bases and J by 6 bases, with 7 bases between the two germline ends. The CDR3 spans 12 residues. Germline assignment: CDR1 GTSNPN and CDR2 SVGIG (reference sequence). This CDR3 reads CAWSVRGDTQYF. As DNA, the CDR3 is TGTGCCTGGAGTGTACGGGGGGATACGCAGTATTTT.

V is TRBV16 and J is TRBJ2-1; TRBD1 matches at 7 bases. The V gene end was trimmed by 6 bases and the J gene end by 0 bases; junction bases not matched to a gene: 5. Per germline, CDR1 KGHSY and CDR2 FQNENV. CDR3 length equals 15 residues. For the CDR3, the DNA is TGTGCCAGCAGTCCAGGGGGTAGCTCCTACAATGAGCAGTTCTTC. Amino acids: CASSPGGSSYNEQFF.

This clone appeared a few times. The chain carries TRBV2 and TRBJ1-5, with a tentative D call TRBD1 (6 bases). From germline, CDR1 is SNHLY and CDR2 FYNNEI. Trimming pared 6 bases from V and 1 base from J, leaving 16 bases between. This CDR3 comprises 16 residues. Here the CDR3 reads CASSSLGQGSNQPQHF. The CDR3 nucleotides read TGTGCCAGCAGCTCCCTCGGGCAGGGGAGCAATCAGCCCCAGCATTTT.

The CDR3 spells CAWSVWAYSPLHF. The DNA for the CDR3 is TGTGCCTGGAGTGTGTGGGCATATTCACCCCTCCACTTT. This chain links TRBV30 with TRBJ1-6, with D unresolved. With 0 bases removed from V and 8 bases from J, the gap between germline ends came to 8 bases. Germline CDR1 and CDR2: GTSNPN and SVGIG (reference sequence). This CDR3 is built from 13 residues.

The chain combines TRBV11-3 with TRBJ2-1; tentative D call: TRBD1 (6 bases). Germline V CDR1 and CDR2: SGHNT, YENEEA. The germline V and J ends were trimmed by 7 bases and 3 bases, with 13 bases remaining between them. The CDR3 is 14 amino acids. The DNA of the CDR3 is TGTGCCAGCACCCCCAGGGGCGGCTACAATGAGCAGTTCTTC. Protein: CASTPRGGYNEQFF. The complete variable domain, with remaining parts taken from reference TRBV11-3 and TRBJ2-1, reads EAGVVQSPRYKIIEKKQPVAFWCNPISGHNTLYWYLQNLGQGPELLIRYENEEAVDDSQLPKDRFSAERLKGVDSTLKIQPAELGDSAVYLCASTPRGGYNEQFFGPGTRLTVL.

The chain carries TRBV15 and TRBJ1-2, with D possibly matching TRBD1 (5 bases). The CDR3 has 15 amino acids. CDR1 and CDR2 (germline): LNHNV, YYDKDF (reference sequence). Trimming cost V 0 bases and J 7 bases, with 15 bases left between them. The CDR3, as DNA: TGTGCCACCAGCAGAGATCGAGGGGTTCAGGGTGGCTACACCTTC. As protein: CATSRDRGVQGGYTF.

The chain links TRBV28 to TRBJ1-5; 10 bases match TRBD1. The CDR3 has 16 amino acids. Looked up from germline, CDR1 is MDHEN and CDR2 is SYDVKM. After removal of 7 bases from V and 9 bases from J, the junction contained 15 bases not matched to a gene. The CDR3 here is CASTKAGTGDLWPQHF. In DNA, the CDR3 is TGTGCCAGCACCAAGGCCGGGACAGGGGATCTCTGGCCCCAGCATTTT. The variable domain in full, completed from reference TRBV28 and TRBJ1-5, reads DVKVTQSSRYLVKRTGEKVFLECVQDMDHENMFWYRQDPGLGLRLIYFSYDVKMKEKGDIPEGYSVSREKKERFSLILESASTNQTSMYLCASTKAGTGDLWPQHFGDGTRLSIL.